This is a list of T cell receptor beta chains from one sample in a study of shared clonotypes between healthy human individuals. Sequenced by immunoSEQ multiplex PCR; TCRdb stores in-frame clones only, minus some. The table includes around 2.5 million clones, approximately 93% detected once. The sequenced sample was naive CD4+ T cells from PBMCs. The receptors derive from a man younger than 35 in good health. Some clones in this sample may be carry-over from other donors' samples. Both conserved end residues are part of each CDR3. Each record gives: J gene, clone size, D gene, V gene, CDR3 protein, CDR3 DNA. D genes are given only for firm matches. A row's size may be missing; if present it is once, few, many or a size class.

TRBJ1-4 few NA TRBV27 CASREAMREKLFF TGTGCCAGCAGAGAGGCAATGCGCGAAAAACTGTTTTTT
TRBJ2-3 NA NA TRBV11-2 CASSKAIGRDTQYF TGTGCCAGCAGCAAGGCCATCGGCAGAGATACGCAGTATTTT
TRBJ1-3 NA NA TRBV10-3 CAIQPAGQKNTIYF TGTGCCATCCAACCTGCGGGGCAAAAGAACACCATATATTTT
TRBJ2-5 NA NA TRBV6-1 CASSDRATQETQYF TGTGCCAGCAGTGACAGGGCGACACAAGAGACCCAGTACTTC
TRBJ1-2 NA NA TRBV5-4 CASSGTDPYGYTF TGTGCCAGCAGCGGGACGGACCCCTATGGCTACACCTTC
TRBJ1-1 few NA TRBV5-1 CASSLGAGTEAFF TGCGCCAGCAGCCTAGGGGCGGGCACTGAAGCTTTCTTT
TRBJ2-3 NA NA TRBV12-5 CASGGITDTQYF TGTGCTAGTGGGGGGATCACAGATACGCAGTATTTT
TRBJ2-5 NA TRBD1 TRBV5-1 CASSLVTGGQETQYF TGCGCCAGCAGCTTGGTAACAGGGGGCCAAGAGACCCAGTACTTC
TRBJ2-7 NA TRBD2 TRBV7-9 CASSPREGRVHSYEQYF TGTGCCAGCAGCCCCCGCGAGGGGAGGGTACACTCCTACGAGCAGTACTTC
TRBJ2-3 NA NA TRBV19 CASSSAGHPSTDTQYF TGTGCCAGTAGTAGTGCGGGACACCCTAGCACAGATACGCAGTATTTT
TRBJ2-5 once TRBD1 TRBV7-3 CASSLGTGRETQYF TGTGCCAGCAGCCTCGGGACAGGGCGAGAGACCCAGTACTTC
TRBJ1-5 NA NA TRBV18 CASSPTDRLGNQPQHF TGTGCCAGCTCACCGACGGACAGATTAGGCAATCAGCCCCAGCATTTT
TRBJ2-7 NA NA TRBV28 CASSILYEQYF TGTGCCAGCAGCATTCTCTACGAGCAGTACTTC
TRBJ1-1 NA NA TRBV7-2 CASSLQGSRTEAFF TGTGCCAGCAGCTTACAGGGATCGAGAACTGAAGCTTTCTTT
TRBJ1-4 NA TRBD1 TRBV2 CASRPGQSLNEKLFF TGTGCCAGCAGGCCGGGACAGAGCCTCAATGAAAAACTGTTTTTT
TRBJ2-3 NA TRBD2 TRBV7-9 CASSFYQGLAGGGDTQYF TGTGCCAGCAGCTTCTACCAGGGACTAGCGGGAGGTGGAGATACGCAGTATTTT